The clone carrying this T cell receptor (beta chain) was recorded at least ten times. No antigen is known for it. These data are taken from a study of Graves' ophthalmopathy and Graves' hyperthyroidism. About the research overall: No treatment had been given when peripheral blood was collected at initial diagnosis. General study findings and limits: Blood also held most thyroid clonotypes expanded above 0.001 frequency.

Trimming pared 2 bases from V and 2 bases from J, leaving 15 bases between. Germline-derived CDR1 and CDR2 are MNHEY and SVGAGI. The CDR3 sequence is 16 residues long. The study amplified TCR beta CDR3 regions using RNA transcripts. RT-PCR in the first round used HTBI primers; a second-round multiplex PCR followed. TCRdb used MiXCR to reprocess the multiplex PCR reads, holding one entry per CDR3 protein. This sample yields 200,000 to 250,000 distinct CDR3 sequences, of which roughly 27% are seen a single time; 9.1% belongs to the top ten. Diagnosis used clinical symptoms, serum thyroxine, TRAb, thyroid ultrasound and orbital computed tomography. From fresh peripheral blood, around 9.3 ml in volume, the PBMCs were obtained.

Input material: peripheral blood. J is TRBJ1-1 and V is TRBV6-5; D is perhaps TRBD1 (5 bases). The TCR was taken from a man aged 50-60 years with Graves' ophthalmopathy. CDR3 protein: CASSYDGGTINTEAFF. The CDR3 bases are TGTGCCAGCAGTTACGATGGAGGGACGATCAACACTGAAGCTTTCTTT.